What follows are 15 T cell receptor beta chains derived from one specimen sequenced in a study of CD8 T cells in Susac syndrome. With random hexamers, roughly 0.45 to 1 ug RNA was reverse transcribed. TCRdb analysed the immunoSEQ multiplex PCR reads with MiXCR anew, one entry per CDR3 protein. Of hundreds of thousands of distinct CDR3 sequences listed, about nine tenths are singletons. Sequences were obtained from CD8+ T cells from PBMCs. These receptors all stem from a human donor with multiple sclerosis.

The chain employs TRBV20-1 and TRBJ2-5; 10 bases match TRBD1. Trimming at V came to 3 bases and at J to 5 bases, leaving 6 bases not matched to a gene. The CDR3 is 14 amino acids. The germline V gene has CDR1 DFQATT and CDR2 SNEGSKA (reference sequence). The CDR3 here is CSARRTGGQETQYF. Written as DNA, the CDR3 is TGCAGTGCTAGGCGGACAGGGGGGCAGGAGACCCAGTACTTC.

This chain connects TRBV24-1 to TRBJ1-1, with 7 bases lining up with TRBD1. This CDR3 contains 16 residues. Germline assignment: CDR1 KGHDR and CDR2 SFDVKD. The junction had 3 bases not matched to a gene; V was cut back by 0 bases and J by 0 bases. CDR3 DNA: TGTGCCACCAGTGATTTGCGACAGGGCCTGAACACTGAAGCTTTCTTT. It translates to CATSDLRQGLNTEAFF.

The genes are TRBV20-1 and TRBJ2-1; 9 nucleotides match TRBD2. The CDR3 contains 14 residues. After removal of 6 bases from V and 7 bases from J, the junction contained 10 bases not matched to a gene. CDR1 DFQATT and CDR2 SNEGSKA come from the germline V gene (reference sequence). In DNA form, the CDR3 reads TGCAGTGCCCGGGACAGCGGGGGGATGAATGAGCAGTTCTTC. Translated: CSARDSGGMNEQFF.

This chain joins TRBV9 and TRBJ1-1; D might be TRBD1 (5 bases). Per germline, CDR1 SGDLS and CDR2 YYNGEE. This CDR3 is built from 18 residues. Trimming removed 0 bases at V and 4 bases at J, with 22 bases between. This chain's CDR3 is CASSVAGQGLGLGTEAFF. In DNA form, the CDR3 reads TGTGCCAGCAGCGTAGCTGGGCAGGGTTTGGGGCTGGGCACTGAAGCTTTCTTT. Together with reference TRBV9 and TRBJ1-1, the CDR3 gives the full variable domain: DSGVTQTPKHLITATGQRVTLRCSPRSGDLSVYWYQQSLDQGLQFLIQYYNGEERAKGNILERFSAQQFPDLHSELNLSSLELGDSALYFCASSVAGQGLGLGTEAFFGQGTRLTVV.

The gene calls are TRBV19 and TRBJ2-1; D is possibly TRBD2 (5 bases). The CDR3 has 14 amino acids. Germline V gene data show CDR1 as LNHDA and CDR2 as SQIVND (reference sequence). Trimming took 5 bases from V and 8 from J, leaving 16 bases between them. The CDR3 region has the DNA TGTGCCAGTAGTCCGCAGGCGGGTCTTGATGAGCAGTTCTTC. Its translation is CASSPQAGLDEQFF.

V gene TRBV4-3 combines with J gene TRBJ2-1, with D uncertain. Trimming took 1 base from V and 3 from J, leaving 7 bases between them. The CDR3 spans 14 residues. Germline V gene sequence: CDR1 LGHNA, CDR2 YSLEER. CDR3 sequence reads: CASSQGQYYNEQFF. The DNA of the CDR3 is TGCGCCAGCAGCCAAGGACAATACTACAATGAGCAGTTCTTC.

The rearrangement joins TRBV7-2 to TRBJ2-3; 14 bases match TRBD2. The V gene end was trimmed by 5 bases and the J gene end by 4 bases; junction bases not matched to a gene: 8. Germline CDR1 SGHTA, CDR2 FQGNSA. The CDR3 runs 17 residues. The CDR3 region has the DNA TGTGCCAGCAGCCCGCCGGGACTAGCGGGAGTAGCAGATACGCAGTATTTT. It yields the protein CASSPPGLAGVADTQYF.

This chain uses TRBV5-6 with TRBJ2-5; 7 bases align to TRBD1. Germline trimming cut 1 base from V and 3 bases from J; bases unmatched to any gene: 3. Germline CDR1 reads SGHDT; CDR2 reads YYEEEE. The CDR3 totals 14 residues. CDR3 nucleotides: TGTGCCAGCAGCTTGAGACAGGGAAAAGAGACCCAGTACTTC. It yields the protein CASSLRQGKETQYF.

The chain combines TRBV27 with TRBJ2-2; perhaps TRBD2 as D (5 bases). Germline assignment: CDR1 MNHEY and CDR2 SMNVEV (reference sequence). Trimming removed 3 bases at V and 7 bases at J, with 12 bases between. This CDR3 comprises 14 residues. CDR3 DNA sequence: TGTGCCAGCAGTTTTTCGGCGGAGGTCGGGGAGCTGTTTTTT. It is translated as CASSFSAEVGELFF.

This rearrangement joins TRBV3-1 to TRBJ2-7; 8 bases are a match to TRBD1. The J segment lost 6 bases and the V segment lost 0 bases, leaving 13 bases of the junction unmatched. CDR3 size: 17 residues. Germline CDR1 is LGHDT and CDR2 is YNNKEL (reference sequence). For the CDR3, the DNA is TGTGCCAGCAGCCAAGACCCCCCTTGGCAGGGGGCGCGCGAGCAGTACTTC. Its protein is CASSQDPPWQGAREQYF.

The V gene is TRBV30, the J gene TRBJ2-5, with 12 bases identical to TRBD2. CDR1 is GTSNPN and CDR2 is SVGIG in the germline V gene (reference sequence). The CDR3 runs 15 residues. The junction had 1 base not matched to a gene; V was cut back by 0 bases and J by 2 bases. The CDR3 loop is CAWSVGLAGQETQYF. CDR3 nucleotides: TGTGCCTGGAGTGTAGGACTAGCGGGGCAAGAGACCCAGTACTTC.

This clonotype was observed once. The chain joins TRBV4-3 to TRBJ2-3; no clear D. Trimming pared 1 base from V and 6 bases from J, leaving 11 bases between. In germline, CDR1 is LGHNA, CDR2 YSLEER. The CDR3 covers 14 residues. CDR3 coding DNA: TGCGCCAGCAGCCAAGTGGACGGGCGGGATACGCAGTATTTT. Encoded protein: CASSQVDGRDTQYF.

The chain couples TRBV5-4 to TRBJ1-2; no definite D call. CDR1 and CDR2 (germline): SGHNT, YYREEE (reference sequence). V lost 5 bases to trimming and J lost 0 bases, with 8 bases between them. The CDR3 contains 13 residues. The CDR3 sequence: CASSQDSNYGYTF. The CDR3, as DNA: TGTGCCAGCAGTCAGGACTCTAACTATGGCTACACCTTC.

The V gene is TRBV27, the J gene TRBJ2-5; 8 bases match TRBD2. J lost 5 bases, V lost 7 bases, and 9 bases had no gene match. Germline V CDR1 and CDR2: MNHEY, SMNVEV (reference sequence). This CDR3 is built from 14 residues. The CDR3 DNA reads TGTGCCAGCACCCAGGCGGGGGGCAGGGAGACCCAGTACTTC. It codes for CASTQAGGRETQYF.

V usage is TRBV29-1 and J usage is TRBJ2-1; D is possibly TRBD2 (6 bases). V shed 6 bases and J shed 12 bases, with 18 bases lying between them. This CDR3 comprises 12 residues. The V gene's germline CDR1 is SQVTM and CDR2 ANQGSEA. Here the CDR3 reads CSVEGTGPGQFF. The DNA for the CDR3 is TGCAGCGTGGAGGGAACGGGACCGGGGCAGTTCTTC.